Listed below are T cell receptor beta chains from one sample, sequenced in a study of T cell responses to AZD1222 COVID-19 vaccine. Clones were read by immunoSEQ multiplex PCR, and TCRdb kept only the in-frame ones, dropping some. The sample lists some 120,000 clones, just over 85% occurring once. Sequencing used peripheral blood, obtained on day 0 of AZD1222 vaccination. The receptors come from an adult in good health. Each CDR3 is given with its conserved first and last residue. A D gene is named only where the DNA matches it firmly. Not all rows give a size; the values are once, few, many and, for expanded clones, a class.

v_gene	j_gene	d_gene	abundance	CDR3nt	CDR3aa
TRBV7-2	TRBJ1-4	-	-	TGTGCCAGCAGTCGCGGACAAACTAATGAAAAACTGTTTTTT	CASSRGQTNEKLFF
TRBV3-1/TRBV3-2	TRBJ1-5	-	-	TGTGCCAGCAGCCAAGCCGGAAATCAGCCCCAGCATTTT	CASSQAGNQPQHF
TRBV28	TRBJ1-3	-	once	TGTGCCAGCAGTTCCGGACACCGGGGAAACACCATATATTTT	CASSSGHRGNTIYF
TRBV10-3	TRBJ2-7	TRBD1	-	TGTGCCATCAGAGGGACAGGGATGGGCGAGCAGTACTTC	CAIRGTGMGEQYF
TRBV5-4	TRBJ2-7	TRBD2	-	TGTGCCAGCAGCTATACCGGGACTAGATCTATCAAGCAGTACTTC	CASSYTGTRSIKQYF
TRBV11-2	TRBJ2-7	-	-	TGTGCCAGCAGCTCGGGATCCTACGAGCAGTACTTC	CASSSGSYEQYF
TRBV18	TRBJ2-6	-	-	TGTGCCAGCTCACCACCCGGCAGGCGACTTCACTCTGGGGCCAACGTCCTGACTTTC	CASSPPGRRLHSGANVLTF
TRBV7-9	TRBJ1-3	-	once	TGTGCCAGCAGCTCATTGACAGGAGGGGGCTCTGGAAACACCATATATTTT	CASSSLTGGGSGNTIYF
TRBV3-1/TRBV3-2	TRBJ1-3	-	-	TGTGCCAGCAGCCAAGGGGTCTCCTCTGGAAACACCATATATTTT	CASSQGVSSGNTIYF
TRBV9	TRBJ1-3	-	-	TGTGCCAGCAGCGTAGCCAGGGACGGAAACACCATATATTTT	CASSVARDGNTIYF
TRBV4-3	TRBJ1-1	-	-	TGCGCCAGCAGCCAAGATCGGCCACCGAACACTGAAGCTTTCTTT	CASSQDRPPNTEAFF
TRBV24-1	TRBJ1-1	-	-	TGTGCCACCAGTGATGGACACACTGAAGCTTTCTTT	CATSDGHTEAFF
TRBV28	TRBJ1-5	-	-	TGTGCCAGCAGTTCAGGCGTCTATCAGCCCCAGCATTTT	CASSSGVYQPQHF
TRBV6-1	TRBJ2-7	TRBD2	-	TGTGCCAGCAGAGAAGCGGGAGGGCCCTACGAGCAGTACTTC	CASREAGGPYEQYF
TRBV2	TRBJ1-4	-	-	TGTGCCAGCAGTCTGGGGACTATTAATGAAAAACTGTTTTTT	CASSLGTINEKLFF
TRBV30	TRBJ1-5	-	once	TGTGCCTGGAGTGTCGGTGTCCGGGGTCAGCCCCAGCATTTT	CAWSVGVRGQPQHF
TRBV7-2	TRBJ2-1	TRBD2	once	TGTGCCAGCAGCGGGACTAGCGGGGGGGCAAATGAGCAGTTCTTC	CASSGTSGGANEQFF
TRBV5-4	TRBJ2-7	-	-	TGTGCCAGCAGCTTTTGGGGTATCGCCTACGAGCAGTACTTC	CASSFWGIAYEQYF
TRBV30	TRBJ2-1	TRBD2	-	TGTGCCTGGAGAGGGGCGGGGGGAAGCAATGAGCAGTTCTTC	CAWRGAGGSNEQFF
TRBV15	TRBJ1-3	-	-	TGTGCCACCAGCAGAGAAGGAAACACCATATATTTT	CATSREGNTIYF
TRBV28	TRBJ2-3	-	-	TGTGCCAGCAGTTCTACAGACCTCACAGATACGCAGTATTTT	CASSSTDLTDTQYF
TRBV6-5	TRBJ2-7	TRBD2	once	TGTGCCAGCAGGCGGGGACTAGCGGTCTACGAGCAGTACTTC	CASRRGLAVYEQYF
TRBV19	TRBJ2-1	-	-	TGTGCCAGTAGTATCGGGGGCCGAGGCTCCTACAATGAGCAGTTCTTC	CASSIGGRGSYNEQFF
TRBV27	TRBJ2-5	-	-	TGTGCCAGCAGTCCCCGCCCACAGTTCCTTGAGACCCAGTACTTC	CASSPRPQFLETQYF
TRBV18	TRBJ1-6	TRBD1	-	TGTGCCAGCTCACCGGTCAGGGGGCAATCACCCCTCCACTTT	CASSPVRGQSPLHF
TRBV28	TRBJ1-2	TRBD1	-	TGTGCCAGCAGCACCGTTGGGCAGGGGGCTAATGGCTACACCTTC	CASSTVGQGANGYTF
TRBV19	TRBJ1-4	TRBD1	once	TGTGCCAGTAGTCCGGGACAGGGTATAGCTAATGAAAAACTGTTTTTT	CASSPGQGIANEKLFF
TRBV19	TRBJ1-1	TRBD1	-	TGTGCCGCGACGACAGGGCCAAACACTGAAGCTTTCTTT	CAATTGPNTEAFF
TRBV7-2	TRBJ1-2	-	-	TGTGCCAGCAGCCCCCAGGCCTATGGCTACACCTTC	CASSPQAYGYTF
TRBV19	TRBJ1-5	TRBD1	-	TGTGCCAGTAGTATAGTTCTTACAGGGGGAGCGGCAAATCAGCCCCAGCATTTT	CASSIVLTGGAANQPQHF
TRBV6-6	TRBJ1-3	-	-	TGTGCCAGCAGTCGAGATCCCCAGGGCCGGGCTGGAAACACCATATATTTT	CASSRDPQGRAGNTIYF
TRBV15	TRBJ1-4	-	few	TGTGCCACCAGCAGAGATCCTAACAATTCCAGGGAAAAACTGTTTTTT	CATSRDPNNSREKLFF
TRBV7-2	TRBJ2-7	TRBD1	-	TGTGCCAGCAGCTCAACCGTGGGACAGGGGAACGAGCAGTACTTC	CASSSTVGQGNEQYF
TRBV12-5	TRBJ1-6	TRBD1	-	TGTGCTAGTGGTTTGAACCTAGGACAGGGAAATTCACCCCTCCACTTT	CASGLNLGQGNSPLHF
TRBV7-2	TRBJ1-3	TRBD1	few	TGTGCCAGCAGCCCGATGACAGGGCACTCTGGAAACACCATATATTTT	CASSPMTGHSGNTIYF
TRBV7-3	TRBJ1-5	-	few	TGTGCCAGCAGCATTTCGACAGATCAGCCCCAGCATTTT	CASSISTDQPQHF
TRBV28	TRBJ2-1	-	-	TGTGCCAGCAGTTTTGGGGGTATGGATGAGCAGTTCTTC	CASSFGGMDEQFF
TRBV5-1	TRBJ2-7	-	-	TGCGCCAGCAGCTTGGGAAGCCTATCCTACGAGCAGTACTTC	CASSLGSLSYEQYF
TRBV4-1	TRBJ2-7	TRBD1	-	TGCGCCAGCAGCCAGGGCACAGGGGTCTCTACCTACGAGCAGTACTTC	CASSQGTGVSTYEQYF
TRBV6-4	TRBJ1-6	-	-	TGTGCCAGCAGTGACCTCGACAGCAACTATAATTCACCCCTCCACTTT	CASSDLDSNYNSPLHF
TRBV7-2	TRBJ2-5	TRBD1	-	TGTGCCAGCAGCTTAGACAGGGGCCACGAGACCCAGTACTTC	CASSLDRGHETQYF
TRBV11-2	TRBJ1-2	TRBD1	-	TGTGCCAGCAGCGGGCGGGACAGGGGAATCTATGGCTACACCTTC	CASSGRDRGIYGYTF
TRBV4-3	TRBJ1-5	TRBD1	-	TGCGCCAGCAGCCAAGATAATCTTCACGGGACAGGTGATTATAGCAATCAGCCCCAGCATTTT	CASSQDNLHGTGDYSNQPQHF
TRBV4-3	TRBJ1-4	-	-	TGCGCCAGCAGCCAAGGTGGCGCAGGGGATGAAAAACTGTTTTTT	CASSQGGAGDEKLFF
TRBV2	TRBJ1-1	TRBD1	-	TGTGCCAGCAGTGCGCAGGGGGTGGTCGGGACTGAAGCTTTCTTT	CASSAQGVVGTEAFF
TRBV27	TRBJ1-1	-	-	TGTGCCAGCAGTTCCCTAAGGGACCCGAACACTGAAGCTTTCTTT	CASSSLRDPNTEAFF
TRBV15	TRBJ2-7	-	-	TGTGCCACCAGCAGATCCAGGGTCGGCGAGCAGTACTTC	CATSRSRVGEQYF
TRBV10-3	TRBJ1-2	-	once	TGTGCCATCAGTGACGAACTCTATGGCTACACCTTC	CAISDELYGYTF
TRBV4-1	TRBJ1-2	-	-	TGCGCCAGCAGCGCAAACCCCAGGGGTGGCTATGGCTACACCTTC	CASSANPRGGYGYTF
TRBV5-1	TRBJ2-3	TRBD2	-	TGCGCCAGCAGCTTGGCGGGACTAGCTTCCTCAGATACGCAGTATTTT	CASSLAGLASSDTQYF
TRBV5-1	TRBJ1-1	TRBD1	-	TGCGCCAGCAGCCCCGCGGGGACAGGGGGTAACACTGAAGCTTTCTTT	CASSPAGTGGNTEAFF
TRBV24-1	TRBJ2-3	-	-	TGTGCCACCAGTGATATGGCGGCAGGGCTCACAGATACGCAGTATTTT	CATSDMAAGLTDTQYF
TRBV25-1	TRBJ1-4	-	-	TGTGCCAGCAGTGAGTCGAGGGCGGCTAATGAAAAACTGTTTTTT	CASSESRAANEKLFF
TRBV5-1	TRBJ2-7	TRBD1	-	TGCGCCAGCAGTCCTCGGGCGACAGGGGAGCCCCTGCAGTACTTC	CASSPRATGEPLQYF
TRBV6-5	TRBJ1-4	TRBD1	-	TGTGCCAGCAAGAACAGGGGTGGTGAAAAACTGTTTTTT	CASKNRGGEKLFF
TRBV7-2	TRBJ1-4	-	-	TGTGCCAGCAGCTTAGGCGGCCCGCGGGTAAAACTGTTTTTT	CASSLGGPRVKLFF
TRBV3-1/TRBV3-2	TRBJ1-3	-	-	TGTGCCAGCAGCCCCCCGTCGGGGCTGGACACCATATATTTT	CASSPPSGLDTIYF
TRBV6-6	TRBJ1-1	TRBD1	-	TGTGCCAGCAGCCACCGGACAGGGGGCCGTAATGAAGCTTTCTTT	CASSHRTGGRNEAFF
TRBV18	TRBJ2-1	TRBD2	-	TGTGCCAGCTCACCACCGTATATAGCGGGGGGACACGATGAGCAGTTCTTC	CASSPPYIAGGHDEQFF